A selection of T cell receptor beta chains follows, all from one sample in a study of T-cell memory formation after mild COVID-19. TCRdb recomputed calls from the 5' RACE reads with MiXCR, one row per CDR3 protein. In the table there are 150,000 or so distinct CDR3 sequences, around 13% of which are singletons. The sequenced sample consisted of PBMCs or a T cell subset sorted from them (not recorded which). The receptors were gathered from an adult woman who had mild COVID-19 (a few samples of this study predate the infection). Cell type and time point are not known. Both conserved end residues are trimmed from each CDR3. Clone size is stated in some rows and not others, as once, few, many or a class when expanded.

few TRBJ2-1 TRBV20-1 SAQRGHNEQF
few TRBJ2-7 TRBV28 ASLQGGAYEQY
many TRBJ1-1 TRBV19 ASIPPGRPSGAF
- TRBJ1-1 TRBV5-1 ASSPGGISNTEAF
- TRBJ1-6 TRBV9 ASSPRTGHNSPLH
- TRBJ2-2 TRBV9 ASSTTSGGTGELF
- TRBJ2-3 TRBV3-1 ASSQDQGRTDTQY
few TRBJ1-4 TRBV12-3/TRBV12-4 ASTLGSHGGEKLF
few TRBJ2-7 TRBV5-1 ASSKRTGMLVEQY
- TRBJ2-1 TRBV7-9 ASSLGVLAGEGEQF
few TRBJ2-1 TRBV5-1 ASSLGASYNEQF
- TRBJ1-1 TRBV30 AWAAISEAF
- TRBJ2-7 TRBV7-2 ASSLTQGLVAYEQY
few TRBJ2-1 TRBV7-9 ASSPLGLATPLNEQF
few TRBJ1-6 TRBV5-1 ASSRDGSPLH
few TRBJ2-6 TRBV7-9 ASSHPGQPTYSGANVLT
few TRBJ1-1 TRBV14 ASSSTLRSTGIYTEAF
- TRBJ2-7 TRBV5-4 ASSLGMGTSMTGGKEQY
few TRBJ2-1 TRBV24-1 ATSDQGDEQF
few TRBJ1-4 TRBV4-2 ASSQDRGANEKLF
many TRBJ2-5 TRBV12-3/TRBV12-4 ASSLGWQETQY
- TRBJ2-7 TRBV7-2 ASSLGGDQPPIYEQY
once TRBJ2-1 TRBV24-1 ATSDPGQGLNEQF
- TRBJ2-4 TRBV7-9 ASSPDGRDIQY
- TRBJ2-5 TRBV13 ASSSRREGEETQY
few TRBJ1-1 TRBV9 ASSVGPLGAQEAF
few TRBJ2-2 TRBV5-1 ASSPAGGVETGELF
- TRBJ2-1 TRBV10-2 ASEPGTSDFHNEQF
few TRBJ2-1 TRBV11-3 ASSVRPGLAGGDNEQF
- TRBJ2-7 TRBV19 ASSNPTPYEQY
- TRBJ1-4 TRBV14 ASSQGTGHEKLF
- TRBJ1-5 TRBV24-1 ATSDLSGNQPQH
- TRBJ2-1 TRBV7-6 ASSSRDRGIEQF
- TRBJ2-3 TRBV20-1 SALKVRGTTTDTQY
few TRBJ2-7 TRBV10-3 AISEAPGPLYEQY
many TRBJ2-2 TRBV24-1 ATSREGLYTGELF
- TRBJ1-1 TRBV12-3/TRBV12-4 ASSLGPPNTEAF
few TRBJ1-2 TRBV12-3/TRBV12-4 ASSPRQGARDYGYT
- TRBJ2-7 TRBV10-3 AISQGTAAYEQY
many TRBJ2-1 TRBV7-2 ASSPLSFRLEVMEDEQF
- TRBJ1-5 TRBV10-3 AISESVDYSNQPQH
- TRBJ2-7 TRBV29-1 SVEDAASYEQY
- TRBJ1-1 TRBV5-5 ASSLMWAWVMNTEAF
- TRBJ2-1 TRBV5-1 ASSLASQTYNEQF
few TRBJ2-1 TRBV4-1 ASSQGWGDNEQF
- TRBJ1-1 TRBV6-6 ASRDRDREGEAF
many TRBJ2-1 TRBV12-3/TRBV12-4 ASSFPLAGENEQF